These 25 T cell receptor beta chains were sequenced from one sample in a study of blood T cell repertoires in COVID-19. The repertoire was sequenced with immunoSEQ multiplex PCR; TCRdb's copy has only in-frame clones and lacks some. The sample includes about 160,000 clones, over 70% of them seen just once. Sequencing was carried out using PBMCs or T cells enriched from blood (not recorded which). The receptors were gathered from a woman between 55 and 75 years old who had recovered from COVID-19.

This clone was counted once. For the CDR3, the DNA is TGTGCCAGCAGCCCCCGGACAGGGACGCGGCAAGAGACCCAGTACTTC. This sequence encodes CASSPRTGTRQETQYF. This sequence joins TRBV14 and TRBJ2-5; 8 bases are a match to TRBD1. Germline V CDR1 and CDR2: SGHDN, FVKESK. This CDR3 has 16 residues. Trimming took 4 bases from V and 2 from J; bases not matched to a gene: 9.

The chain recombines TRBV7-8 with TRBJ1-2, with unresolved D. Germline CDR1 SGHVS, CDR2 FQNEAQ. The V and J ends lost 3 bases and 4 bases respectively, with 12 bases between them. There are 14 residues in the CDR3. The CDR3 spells CASSLEGLSYGYTF. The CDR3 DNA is TGTGCCAGCAGCTTGGAAGGACTGAGCTATGGCTACACCTTC.

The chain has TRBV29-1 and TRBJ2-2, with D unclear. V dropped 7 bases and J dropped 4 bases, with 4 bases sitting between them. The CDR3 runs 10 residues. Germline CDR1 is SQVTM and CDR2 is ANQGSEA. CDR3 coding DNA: TGCAGCGCCCTCACCGGGGAGCTGTTTTTT. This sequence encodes CSALTGELFF.

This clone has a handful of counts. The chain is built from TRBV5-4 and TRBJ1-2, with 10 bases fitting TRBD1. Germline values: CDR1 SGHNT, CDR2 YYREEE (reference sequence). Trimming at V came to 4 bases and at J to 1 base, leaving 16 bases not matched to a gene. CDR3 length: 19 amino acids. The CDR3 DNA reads TGTGCCAGCAGCCCCCCCCCGAGGGACAGGGGTTATTTTAACTATGGCTACACCTTC. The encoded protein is CASSPPPRDRGYFNYGYTF. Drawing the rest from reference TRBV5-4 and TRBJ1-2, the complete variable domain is ETGVTQSPTHLIKTRGQQVTLRCSSQSGHNTVSWYQQALGQGPQFIFQYYREEENGRGNFPPRFSGLQFPNYSSELNVNALELDDSALYLCASSPPPRDRGYFNYGYTFGSGTRLTVV.

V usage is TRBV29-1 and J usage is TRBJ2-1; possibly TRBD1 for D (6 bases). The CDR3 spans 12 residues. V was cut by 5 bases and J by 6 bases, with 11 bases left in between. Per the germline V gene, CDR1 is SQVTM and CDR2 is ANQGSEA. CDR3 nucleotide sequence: TGCAGCGTTTCCGGACAGATCAATGAGCAGTTCTTC. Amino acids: CSVSGQINEQFF.

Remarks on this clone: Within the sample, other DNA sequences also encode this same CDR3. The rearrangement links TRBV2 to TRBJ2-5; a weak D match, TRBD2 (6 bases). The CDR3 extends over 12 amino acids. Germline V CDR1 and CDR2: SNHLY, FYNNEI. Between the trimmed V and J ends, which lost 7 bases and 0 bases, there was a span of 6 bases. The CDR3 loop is CASTGDQETQYF. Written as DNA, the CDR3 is TGTGCCAGCACGGGGGACCAAGAGACCCAGTACTTC.

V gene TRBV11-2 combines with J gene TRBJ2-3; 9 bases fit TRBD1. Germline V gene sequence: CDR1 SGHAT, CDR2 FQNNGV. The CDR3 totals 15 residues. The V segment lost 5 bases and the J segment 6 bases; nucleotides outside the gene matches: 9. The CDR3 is CASSPGQGSADTQYF. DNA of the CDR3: TGTGCCAGCAGCCCGGGACAGGGTTCGGCGGATACGCAGTATTTT.

Written as DNA, the CDR3 is TGTGCCTGGAGTGTACTCCGCGGGGCCGGCTACACCTTC. This encodes CAWSVLRGAGYTF. The chain recombines TRBV30 with TRBJ1-2; TRBD1 is a possible D gene (5 bases). The V end was cut by 0 bases, the J end by 8 bases, with 13 bases between. CDR1 and CDR2 from the germline V gene are GTSNPN and SVGIG (reference sequence). The CDR3 runs to 13 residues.

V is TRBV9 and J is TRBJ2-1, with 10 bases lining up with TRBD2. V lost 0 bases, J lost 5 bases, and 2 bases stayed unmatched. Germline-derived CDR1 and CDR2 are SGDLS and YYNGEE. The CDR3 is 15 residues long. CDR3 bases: TGTGCCAGCAGCGTAGTCACTAGCGGGGACAATGAGCAGTTCTTC. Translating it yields CASSVVTSGDNEQFF.

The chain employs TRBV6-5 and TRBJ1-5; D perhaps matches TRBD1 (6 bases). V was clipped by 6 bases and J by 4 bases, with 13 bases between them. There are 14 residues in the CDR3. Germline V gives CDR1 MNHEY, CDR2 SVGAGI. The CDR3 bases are TGTGCCAGCAGGAGGGGGTACGGGAATCAGCCCCAGCATTTT. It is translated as CASRRGYGNQPQHF.

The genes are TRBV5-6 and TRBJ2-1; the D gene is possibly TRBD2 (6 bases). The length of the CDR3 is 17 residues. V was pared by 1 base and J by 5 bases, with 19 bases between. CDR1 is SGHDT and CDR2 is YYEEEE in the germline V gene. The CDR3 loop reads CASSLFTSLGGNNEQFF. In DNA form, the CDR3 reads TGTGCCAGCAGCTTGTTTACATCATTGGGGGGAAACAATGAGCAGTTCTTC.

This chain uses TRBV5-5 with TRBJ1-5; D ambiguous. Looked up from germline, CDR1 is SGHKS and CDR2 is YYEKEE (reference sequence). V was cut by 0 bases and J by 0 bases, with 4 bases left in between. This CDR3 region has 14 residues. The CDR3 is CASSLAGSNQPQHF. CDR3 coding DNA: TGTGCCAGCAGCTTGGCAGGTAGCAATCAGCCCCAGCATTTT.

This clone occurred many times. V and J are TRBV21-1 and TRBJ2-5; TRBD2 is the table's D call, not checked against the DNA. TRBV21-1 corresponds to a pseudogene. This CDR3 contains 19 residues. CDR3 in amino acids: CASSKDSLRGPKREETQYF. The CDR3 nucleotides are TGTGCCAGCAGCAAAGACTCTCTACGAGGCCCCAAACGAGAAGAGACCCAGTACTTC.

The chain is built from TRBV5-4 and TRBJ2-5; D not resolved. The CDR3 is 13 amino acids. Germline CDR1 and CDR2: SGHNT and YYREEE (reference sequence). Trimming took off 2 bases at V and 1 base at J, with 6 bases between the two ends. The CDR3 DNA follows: TGTGCCAGCAGCTTACCCAGCCAAGAGACCCAGTACTTC. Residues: CASSLPSQETQYF.

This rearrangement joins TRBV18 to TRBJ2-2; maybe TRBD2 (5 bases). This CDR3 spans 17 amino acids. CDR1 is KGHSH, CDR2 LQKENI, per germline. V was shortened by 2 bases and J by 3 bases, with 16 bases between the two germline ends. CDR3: CASSPSSSGFYTGELFF. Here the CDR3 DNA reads TGTGCCAGCTCACCATCTTCATCGGGGTTCTACACCGGGGAGCTGTTTTTT.

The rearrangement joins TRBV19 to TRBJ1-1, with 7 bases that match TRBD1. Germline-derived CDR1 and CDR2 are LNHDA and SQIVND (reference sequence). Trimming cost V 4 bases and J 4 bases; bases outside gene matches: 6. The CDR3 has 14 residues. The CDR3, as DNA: TGTGCCAGTAGTAATACAGGGGTTGGCACTGAAGCTTTCTTT. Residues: CASSNTGVGTEAFF.

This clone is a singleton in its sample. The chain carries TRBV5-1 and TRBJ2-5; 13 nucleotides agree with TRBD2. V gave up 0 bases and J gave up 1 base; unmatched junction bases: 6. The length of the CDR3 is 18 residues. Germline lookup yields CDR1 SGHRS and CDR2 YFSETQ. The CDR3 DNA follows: TGCGCCAGCAGCTTGGAGGGTGGACTAGCGGGGGCCCAAGAGACCCAGTACTTC. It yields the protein CASSLEGGLAGAQETQYF.

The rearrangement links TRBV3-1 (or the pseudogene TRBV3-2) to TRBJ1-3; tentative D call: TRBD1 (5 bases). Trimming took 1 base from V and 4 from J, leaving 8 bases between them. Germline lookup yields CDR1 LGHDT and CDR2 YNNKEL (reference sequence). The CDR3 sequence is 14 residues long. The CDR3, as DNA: TGTGCCAGCAGCCAAGCAGGGCTCGGAAACACCATATATTTT. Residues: CASSQAGLGNTIYF.

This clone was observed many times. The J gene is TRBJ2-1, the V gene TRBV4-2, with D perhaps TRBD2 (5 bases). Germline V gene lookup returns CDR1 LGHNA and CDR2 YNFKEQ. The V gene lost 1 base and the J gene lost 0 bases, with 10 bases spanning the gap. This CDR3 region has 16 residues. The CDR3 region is CASSQVGSGSYNEQFF. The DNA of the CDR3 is TGTGCCAGCAGCCAAGTGGGCAGCGGCTCCTACAATGAGCAGTTCTTC.

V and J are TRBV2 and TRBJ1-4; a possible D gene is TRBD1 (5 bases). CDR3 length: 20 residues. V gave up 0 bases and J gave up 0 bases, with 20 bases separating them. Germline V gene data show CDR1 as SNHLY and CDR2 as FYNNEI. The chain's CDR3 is CASSEAIRLGGRATNEKLFF. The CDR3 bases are TGTGCCAGCAGTGAAGCAATCCGACTCGGGGGTCGAGCAACTAATGAAAAACTGTTTTTT.

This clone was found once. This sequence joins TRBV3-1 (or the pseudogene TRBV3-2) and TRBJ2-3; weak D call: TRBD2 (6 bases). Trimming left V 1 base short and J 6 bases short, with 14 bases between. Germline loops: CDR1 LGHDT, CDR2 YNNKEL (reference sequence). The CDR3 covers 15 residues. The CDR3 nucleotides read TGTGCCAGCAGCCAAGGGCCCACGGAGGGGGATACGCAGTATTTT. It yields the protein CASSQGPTEGDTQYF.

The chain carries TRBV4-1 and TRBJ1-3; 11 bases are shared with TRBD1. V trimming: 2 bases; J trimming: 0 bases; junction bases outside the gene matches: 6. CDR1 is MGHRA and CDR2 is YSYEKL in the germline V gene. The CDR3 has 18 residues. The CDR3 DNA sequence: TGCGCCAGCAGCCAAAAGGCCGGGACAGGGGGCTCTGGAAACACCATATATTTT. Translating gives CASSQKAGTGGSGNTIYF.

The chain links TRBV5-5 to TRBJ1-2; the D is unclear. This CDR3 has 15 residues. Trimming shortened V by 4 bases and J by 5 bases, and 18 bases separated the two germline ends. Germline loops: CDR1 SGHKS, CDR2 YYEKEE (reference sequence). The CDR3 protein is CASSREGQVGYGYTF. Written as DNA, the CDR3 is TGTGCCAGCAGCCGGGAGGGCCAGGTTGGGTATGGCTACACCTTC.

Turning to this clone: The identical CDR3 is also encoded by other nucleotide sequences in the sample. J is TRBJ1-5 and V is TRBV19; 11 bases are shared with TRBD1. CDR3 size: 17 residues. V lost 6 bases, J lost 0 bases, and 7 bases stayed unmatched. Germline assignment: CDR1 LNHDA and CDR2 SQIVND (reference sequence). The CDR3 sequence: CASRPGQGAYSNQPQHF. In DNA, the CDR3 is TGTGCCAGTAGGCCAGGACAGGGGGCGTATAGCAATCAGCCCCAGCATTTT.

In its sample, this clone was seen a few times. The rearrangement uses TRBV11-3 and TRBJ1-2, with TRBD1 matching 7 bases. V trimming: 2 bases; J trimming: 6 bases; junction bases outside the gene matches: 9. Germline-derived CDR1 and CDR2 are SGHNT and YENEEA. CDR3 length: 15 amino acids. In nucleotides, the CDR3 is TGTGCCAGCAGCTTAATCCGGACAGGATGGGATGGCTACACCTTC. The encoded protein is CASSLIRTGWDGYTF. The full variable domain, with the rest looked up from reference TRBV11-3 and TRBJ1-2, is EAGVVQSPRYKIIEKKQPVAFWCNPISGHNTLYWYLQNLGQGPELLIRYENEEAVDDSQLPKDRFSAERLKGVDSTLKIQPAELGDSAVYLCASSLIRTGWDGYTFGSGTRLTVV.